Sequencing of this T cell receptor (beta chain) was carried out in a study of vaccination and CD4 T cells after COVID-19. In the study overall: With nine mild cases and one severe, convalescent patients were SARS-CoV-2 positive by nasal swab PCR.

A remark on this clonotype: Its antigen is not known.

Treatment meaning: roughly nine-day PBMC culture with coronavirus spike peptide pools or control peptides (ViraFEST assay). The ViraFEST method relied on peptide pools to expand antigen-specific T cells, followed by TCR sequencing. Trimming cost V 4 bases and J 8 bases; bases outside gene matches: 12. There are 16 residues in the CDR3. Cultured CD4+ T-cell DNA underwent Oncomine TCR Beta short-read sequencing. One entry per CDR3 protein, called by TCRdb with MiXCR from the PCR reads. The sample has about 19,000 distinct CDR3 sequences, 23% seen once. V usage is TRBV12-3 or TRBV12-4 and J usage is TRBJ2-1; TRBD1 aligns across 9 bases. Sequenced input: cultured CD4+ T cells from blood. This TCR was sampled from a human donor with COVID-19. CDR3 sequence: CASSSPSRTGVDEQFF. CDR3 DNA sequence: TGTGCCAGCAGTTCCCCATCCCGGACAGGGGTCGATGAGCAGTTCTTC.